The source of this TCR beta chain is a study of beta chain features in type 1 diabetes. Study findings and constraints: Whether HLA type influences TCRB rearrangement remained unresolved here. Sequencing the cDNA could make cells with high TCR expression show up more than they should.

Via CD45RO/CCR7/CD25/CD127/CD95/CD27, cells of the CD4+ naive, central memory, regulatory and stem cell-like memory subsets were sorted. This CDR3 contains 14 residues. Germline loops: CDR1 LNHDA, CDR2 SQIVND (reference sequence). This clone has only a few counts. As yet, its antigen is unknown. Expressed TCRB transcripts were sequenced because the entire RNA isolate underwent reverse transcription. Produced via immunoSEQ multiplex PCR; TCRdb's table is partial and in-frame only. The data show approximately 160,000 clones, with under 9.5% seen just once and almost 0.65% held by the top ten. J is TRBJ2-5 and V is TRBV19; tentatively, D is TRBD2 (5 bases). The tail of the sequence fits TRBJ2-7 better, so the J call may be wrong. The source is a man aged 18 to 30 in good health. Specimen: central memory CD4+ T cells from blood. CDR3 amino acids: CASSIGNSAYEQYF. CDR3 nucleotide sequence: TGTGCCAGTAGTATCGGGAACAGCGCCTACGAGCAGTACTTC.